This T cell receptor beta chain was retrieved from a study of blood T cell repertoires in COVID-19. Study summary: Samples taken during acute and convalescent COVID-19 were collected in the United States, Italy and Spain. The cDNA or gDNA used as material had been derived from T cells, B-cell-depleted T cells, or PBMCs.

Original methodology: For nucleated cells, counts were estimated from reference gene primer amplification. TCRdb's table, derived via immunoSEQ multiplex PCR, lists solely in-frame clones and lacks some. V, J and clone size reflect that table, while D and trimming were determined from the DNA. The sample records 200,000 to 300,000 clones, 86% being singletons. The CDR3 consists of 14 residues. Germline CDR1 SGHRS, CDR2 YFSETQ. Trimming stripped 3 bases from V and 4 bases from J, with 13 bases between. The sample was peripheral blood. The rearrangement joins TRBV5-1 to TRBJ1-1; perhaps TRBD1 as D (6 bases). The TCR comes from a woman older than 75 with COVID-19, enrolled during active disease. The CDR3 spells CASSSQGSPTEAFF. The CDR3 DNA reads TGCGCCAGCAGCTCACAGGGTAGTCCCACTGAAGCTTTCTTT. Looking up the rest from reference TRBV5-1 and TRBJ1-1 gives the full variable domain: KAGVTQTPRYLIKTRGQQVTLSCSPISGHRSVSWYQQTPGQGLQFLFEYFSETQRNKGNFPGRFSGRQFSNSRSEMNVSTLELGDSALYLCASSSQGSPTEAFFGQGTRLTVV.